Listed below are T cell receptor beta chains from one sample, sequenced in a study of blood T cell repertoires in COVID-19. Method: immunoSEQ multiplex PCR; TCRdb's copy keeps in-frame clones and lacks some. The data contain roughly 260,000 clones, about 90% of them singletons. What was sequenced was peripheral blood. These receptor sequences come from a woman aged 45-59 years with acute or convalescent COVID-19. Both conserved end residues are part of each CDR3. D genes are given only for firm matches. Size is stated for part of the rows, as once, few or many counts, or as a class when the clone is expanded.

>-|-|TRBV14|TRBJ1-2
TGTGCCAGCAGCCAAGGGGGCAGGGCTAGCTACACCTTC
CASSQGGRASYTF
>-|-|TRBV5-5|TRBJ2-7
TGTGCCAGCAGCTTGGGTGAGGAGGTCTACGAGCAGTACTTC
CASSLGEEVYEQYF
>-|-|TRBV9|TRBJ2-7
TGTGCCAGCAGCGTAGCAGGATCCCCCACCTACGAGCAGTACTTC
CASSVAGSPTYEQYF
>-|-|TRBV10-3|TRBJ2-2
TGTGCCATCAGTGAGTTTGACGAGGGATGGACCGGGGAGCTGTTTTTT
CAISEFDEGWTGELFF
>TRBD2|-|TRBV19|TRBJ2-2
TGTGCCATCGAGGGAGGGTTAGGCGGGGAGCTGTTTTTT
CAIEGGLGGELFF
>TRBD2|-|TRBV19|TRBJ2-2
TGTGCCAGTAGGAAGGGACTAGCGGGAGAAGGGGAGCTGTTTTTT
CASRKGLAGEGELFF
>-|-|TRBV2|TRBJ1-6
TGTGCCAGCCGGCGGGAGCTCGGTAATTCACCCCTCCACTTT
CASRRELGNSPLHF
>TRBD1|-|TRBV7-8|TRBJ1-3
TGTGCCAGCAGCGGACTAGGACAGGGGGCTGGAAACACCATATATTTT
CASSGLGQGAGNTIYF
>TRBD1|-|TRBV27|TRBJ1-5
TGTGCCAGCAGCTGGACAGGGTTCAATCAGCCCCAGCATTTT
CASSWTGFNQPQHF
>-|-|TRBV18|TRBJ2-5
TGTGCCAGCTCACCGGACAGACAAGAGACCCAGTACTTC
CASSPDRQETQYF
>-|-|TRBV27|TRBJ2-7
TGTGCCAGCAGTCCCCTAGCGACTCGCGACGAGCAGTACTTC
CASSPLATRDEQYF
>-|-|TRBV6-5|TRBJ1-2
TGTGCCAGCAGCCAGGACACCGGGTATGGCTACACCTTC
CASSQDTGYGYTF
>TRBD2|-|TRBV7-8|TRBJ2-7
TGTGCCAGCAGCCCCACTAGCGGGAGCTTTTACGAGCAGTACTTC
CASSPTSGSFYEQYF
>-|-|TRBV21-1|TRBJ1-5
TGTGCCAGCACCCTGCACGTACAGAACAATCAGCCCCAGCATTTT
CASTLHVQNNQPQHF
>-|-|TRBV9|TRBJ1-2
TGTGCCAGCAGCGTAGAACAGATCACAGCGGCGAACTATGGCTACACCTTC
CASSVEQITAANYGYTF
>-|-|TRBV9|TRBJ1-5
TGTGCCAGCAGCCAAGCGGGGGGCAATCAGCCCCAGCATTTT
CASSQAGGNQPQHF
>TRBD2|-|TRBV5-1|TRBJ2-2
TGCGCCAGCAGCAGGGGACTAGCGGGAAACACCGGGGAGCTGTTTTTT
CASSRGLAGNTGELFF
>TRBD1|-|TRBV27|TRBJ2-3
TGTGCCAGCAGTTTAGAGGTCTACAGGGGGCATCAGGCAGATACGCAGTATTTT
CASSLEVYRGHQADTQYF
>-|-|TRBV9|TRBJ1-1
TGTGCCAGCAGCGTCGTGGGACAGAACACTGAAGCTTTCTTT
CASSVVGQNTEAFF
>TRBD2|-|TRBV13|TRBJ2-2
TGTGCCAGCAGCTTACTCAAGAGGGGACTAGCGAGGACCGGGGAGCTGTTTTTT
CASSLLKRGLARTGELFF
>-|once|TRBV6-6|TRBJ2-3
TGTGCCAGCAGTTTTCTCGGGACAGATACGCAGTATTTT
CASSFLGTDTQYF
>TRBD1|-|TRBV9|TRBJ1-2
TGTGCCAGCAGCGTAACAGGGGGCGATTACTATGGCTACACCTTC
CASSVTGGDYYGYTF
>-|-|TRBV7-3|TRBJ2-7
TGTGCCAGCAGCTTACTAGGCTACGAGCAGTACTTC
CASSLLGYEQYF
>-|few|TRBV3-1/TRBV3-2|TRBJ2-7
TGTGCCAGCAGTCTATCCTACGAGCAGTACTTC
CASSLSYEQYF
>TRBD2|-|TRBV5-1|TRBJ2-1
TGCGCCAGCAGCTTGGGGCTAGCGGGGCCTTACAATGAGCAGTTCTTC
CASSLGLAGPYNEQFF
>TRBD2|-|TRBV7-4|TRBJ2-3
TGTGCCAGCAGCTTAGGATCCGGGTACAGGACTAGCCGGGGCACAGATACGCAGTATTTT
CASSLGSGYRTSRGTDTQYF
>-|-|TRBV28|TRBJ2-3
TGTGCCAGCAACGGAGTTACAGATACGCAGTATTTT
CASNGVTDTQYF
>TRBD1|-|TRBV4-3|TRBJ1-4
TGCGCCAGCAGCCAAGGGACAGGGGGGAATGAAAAACTGTTTTTT
CASSQGTGGNEKLFF
>-|-|TRBV6-5|TRBJ2-7
TGTGCCAGCAACAGGGCGGGTAACTACGAGCAGTACTTC
CASNRAGNYEQYF
>-|-|TRBV29-1|TRBJ2-1
TGCAGCGCCGGACAGATAGACAATGAGCAGTTCTTC
CSAGQIDNEQFF
>-|-|TRBV3-1/TRBV3-2|TRBJ2-1
TGTGCCAGCAGCCAAGTTGCTAGCTCCTACAATGAGCAGTTCTTC
CASSQVASSYNEQFF
>TRBD2|-|TRBV29-1|TRBJ2-3
TGCAGCGTTGAAGTAGCGGGAGGGCAGGATACGCAGTATTTT
CSVEVAGGQDTQYF
>-|-|TRBV28|TRBJ1-2
TGTGCCAGCAGCGAAATCCAGGGTGGTGGGTATGGCTACACCTTC
CASSEIQGGGYGYTF
>-|-|TRBV21-1|TRBJ1-1
TGTGCCAGCAGCGATCCTCGACCAGGGGGCCCGAACACTGAAGCTTTCTTT
CASSDPRPGGPNTEAFF
>TRBD1|-|TRBV7-8|TRBJ2-1
TGTGCCAGCAGCGCCGACAGGGTACGGAATGAGCAGTTCTTC
CASSADRVRNEQFF
>-|-|TRBV24-1|TRBJ2-2
TGTGCCACCACGGAAGGGGCGAGGACCGGGGAGCTGTTTTTT
CATTEGARTGELFF
>-|-|TRBV21-1|TRBJ1-2
TGTGCCAGCAGCCCCCCCGGGACAGCCTATGGCTACACCTTC
CASSPPGTAYGYTF
>TRBD2|-|TRBV11-3|TRBJ2-5
TGTGCCAGCAGCTTGACTAGCTGGGAGACCCAGTACTTC
CASSLTSWETQYF
>TRBD1|-|TRBV7-9|TRBJ2-7
TGTGCCAGCAGCCCTGACAGGGTGGTGGGCGAGCAGTACTTC
CASSPDRVVGEQYF
>TRBD2|-|TRBV10-3|TRBJ2-1
TGTGCCATCAGTGAGTCTAGCGGGGGGAACAATGAGCAGTTCTTC
CAISESSGGNNEQFF
>TRBD1|-|TRBV5-1|TRBJ1-5
TGCGCCAGCAGCCGTGGACAGGGGCAGAATCAGCCCCAGCATTTT
CASSRGQGQNQPQHF
>-|-|TRBV5-1|TRBJ2-7
TGCGCCAGCAGCTCCCTCGGGGAGCAGTACTTC
CASSSLGEQYF
>-|once|TRBV9|TRBJ1-4
TGTGCCAGCAGCGTAGAGGTTGAGGGCAACGGTGAAAAACTGTTTTTT
CASSVEVEGNGEKLFF
>TRBD2|-|TRBV24-1|TRBJ2-3
TGTGCCACCCGTAGCGGGAGGGCCGCAGATACGCAGTATTTT
CATRSGRAADTQYF
>-|-|TRBV13|TRBJ1-2
TGTGCCAGCAGCTTACAGCTTTTCCGGTCTAAACAGGGAGAGGGGGACTATGGCTACACCTTC
CASSLQLFRSKQGEGDYGYTF
>TRBD2|-|TRBV7-2|TRBJ2-1
TGTGCCAGCAGCCCTCGACTAGCGGGAGGGCCTACCAATGAGCAGTTCTTC
CASSPRLAGGPTNEQFF
>-|-|TRBV6-5|TRBJ2-2
TGTGCCAGCAGTTACGTAGCGATGGGCACCGGGGAGCTGTTTTTT
CASSYVAMGTGELFF
>TRBD2|once|TRBV7-2|TRBJ2-4
TGTGCCAGCAGCTTAGGGCGGGAGAGCATTCAGTACTTC
CASSLGRESIQYF